This T cell receptor (beta chain) was identified during a study of blood T cell repertoires in COVID-19. As for the study in general: The cDNA or gDNA used as material had been derived from T cells, B-cell-depleted T cells, or PBMCs.

The data were produced by immunoSEQ multiplex PCR, yet TCRdb's version contains in-frame clones alone and is incomplete. The sample has some 150,000 clones; about nine tenths are singletons. Trimming removed 1 base from V and 1 base from J; junction bases left unmatched: 3. CDR3 length: 16 residues. Germline CDR1 is MNHNS and CDR2 is SASEGT. This chain uses TRBV6-1 with TRBJ2-5; 10 positions match TRBD2. The origin of this receptor is a woman aged 60-70 years who had recovered from COVID-19. The specimen was peripheral blood. The CDR3 here is CASSEVVAGGQETQYF. The CDR3 coding sequence is TGTGCCAGCAGTGAAGTGGTAGCGGGGGGCCAAGAGACCCAGTACTTC.